This record looks at one TCR beta chain sequence and its context. This sample was taken from a study of T cells in narcolepsy. CDR1 is SGHDN, CDR2 FVKESK, per germline. V lost 1 base to trimming and J lost 4 bases; unmatched junction nucleotides: 3. The CDR3 sequence is 14 residues long. Assay used: immunoSEQ multiplex PCR; TCRdb lists only in-frame clones, some missing. This table has tens of thousands of clones, approximately 89% appearing once. The chain carries TRBV14 and TRBJ2-5, with 7 positions matching TRBD1. The receptor was isolated from a human donor with narcolepsy. The sequenced sample consisted of CD45RA- memory CD4+ T cells from PBMCs. DNA of the CDR3: TGTGCCAGCAGCCAAGTAGGGGGCGCAGAGACCCAGTACTTC. Translation gives CASSQVGGAETQYF. Complete variable domain (other parts from reference TRBV14 and TRBJ2-5): EAGVTQFPSHSVIEKGQTVTLRCDPISGHDNLYWYRRVMGKEIKFLLHFVKESKQDESGMPNNRFLAERTGGTYSTLKVQPAELEDSGVYFCASSQVGGAETQYFGPGTRLLVL.